These 15 T cell receptor beta chains share one sample of origin, sequenced in a study of CD8+CD57+ T cells in acquired aplastic anemia. Sequenced patients had shown CD8+CD57+ cell expansion by flow cytometry. Genomic DNA served as template for TCR beta VDJ and CDR3 profiling. TCRdb passed the reads through MiXCR, listing each CDR3 protein once. Here the sample spans fewer than 200,000 distinct CDR3 sequences, roughly 48% being singletons. The sequenced material came from sorted CD4+, CD8+, or CD8+CD57+ T cells (not recorded which) from PBMCs. These TCRs come from a human donor with aplastic anemia.

This clonotype was detected a few times. V is TRBV20-1 and J is TRBJ1-2; the D is unclear. V was pared by 3 bases and J by 8 bases, with 13 bases between. Germline V lookup: CDR1 DFQATT, CDR2 SNEGSKA (reference sequence). CDR3 length: 12 residues. For the CDR3, the DNA is TGCAGTGCTAGCCCGATGGGTTCCGGCTACACCTTC. The encoded protein is CSASPMGSGYTF.

The sample holds a few counts of this clonotype. The chain combines TRBV6-1 with TRBJ1-4; TRBD1 is a possible D gene (5 bases). CDR3 length: 15 amino acids. CDR1 is MNHNS and CDR2 is SASEGT in the germline V gene. The V gene lost 5 bases and the J gene lost 13 bases, with 23 bases spanning the gap. The CDR3 protein is CASSRQNPPGPRLFF. In DNA, the CDR3 is TGTGCCAGCAGTCGACAAAACCCTCCGGGACCCCGACTGTTTTTT.

Concerning this clonotype: The final CDR3 position lacks the conserved phenylalanine or tryptophan, pointing to a likely read error. The V call is TRBV24-1, the J call TRBJ2-3; D uncertain. This CDR3 contains 14 residues. Germline CDR1 KGHDR, CDR2 SFDVKD. As DNA, the CDR3 is TGTGCCAGTAGTATCGCCCCTGGGTCAGACACGCAGTATTCT. Its protein is CASSIAPGSDTQYS.

This clonotype was seen a handful of times. The chain uses TRBV3-1 and TRBJ1-4; no reliable D call. Trimming pared 6 bases from V and 8 bases from J, leaving 13 bases between. This CDR3 is 13 amino acids long. From germline, CDR1 is LGHDT and CDR2 YNNKEL (reference sequence). CDR3 bases: TGTGCCAGCAGTCCTAGGCTCCAGGAAAAACTGTTTTTT. Encoded protein: CASSPRLQEKLFF.

Concerning this clonotype itself: Being one base from a much bigger clone, this may be a read error. V usage is TRBV3-1 and J usage is TRBJ2-7; D possibly corresponds to TRBD2 (6 bases). Germline CDR1 and CDR2: LGHDT and YNNKEL (reference sequence). The CDR3 has 14 residues. V lost 0 bases, J lost 6 bases, and 12 bases lay in between. The CDR3 loop is CASSQEGGSLEQYF. In nucleotides, the CDR3 is TGTGCCAGCAGCCAAGAGGGAGGCTCCCTCGAGCAGTACTTC.

The CDR3 nucleotides are TGTGCCAGCAGCGTTGTGAATAGCGGACCTAGCACAGATACGCAGTATTTT. Encoded protein: CASSVVNSGPSTDTQYF. This chain uses TRBV2 with TRBJ2-3, with D maybe TRBD2 (6 bases). The CDR3 totals 17 residues. Trimming took 6 bases from V and 0 from J, leaving 19 bases between them. Germline loops: CDR1 SNHLY, CDR2 FYNNEI.

The chain couples TRBV10-3 to TRBJ2-7, with 7 bases that match TRBD1. Germline lookup yields CDR1 ENHRY and CDR2 SYGVKD. The CDR3 covers 16 residues. V trimming: 3 bases; J trimming: 4 bases; junction bases outside the gene matches: 12. As DNA, the CDR3 is TGTGCCATCAGTGAAGGGGCAACGACAGGGTTATACGAGCAGTACTTC. It specifies CAISEGATTGLYEQYF.

The V gene is TRBV27, the J gene TRBJ1-1; no definite D call. The CDR3 loop spans 14 amino acids. Trimming pared 2 bases from V and 1 base from J, leaving 8 bases between. Germline CDR1 MNHEY, CDR2 SMNVEV (reference sequence). The CDR3 DNA follows: TGTGCCAGCAGTTTAGTCGGGTCGAACACTGAAGCTTTCTTT. Translation: CASSLVGSNTEAFF.

This clonotype was recorded many times. The chain employs TRBV7-2 and TRBJ1-1; D perhaps matches TRBD1 (5 bases). The V end lost 8 bases, the J end lost 3 bases, and 13 bases lay between the germline ends. The V gene's germline CDR1 is SGHTA and CDR2 FQGNSA. This CDR3 region has 13 residues. The CDR3 spells CASRTRQYTEAFF. CDR3 DNA sequence: TGTGCCAGCCGAACAAGACAGTACACTGAAGCTTTCTTT.

The chain links TRBV25-1 to TRBJ2-1; 7 bases are shared with TRBD1. V was pared by 9 bases and J by 3 bases, with 8 bases of the junction left unmatched. The germline V gene has CDR1 MGHDK and CDR2 SYGVNS. The CDR3 sequence is 14 residues long. The CDR3 protein is CARTGETFYNEQFF. The CDR3 DNA follows: TGTGCCAGAACAGGGGAAACCTTCTACAATGAGCAGTTCTTC.

Note on this clonotype: A junction end diverges from the germline sequence, so it may reflect a read error. The V call is TRBV24-1, the J call TRBJ2-7; unclear D gene. The V gene's germline CDR1 is KGHDR and CDR2 SFDVKD. The CDR3 extends over 8 amino acids. The CDR3 coding sequence is TGCGCCCCTGACGAGCAGTACTTC. It encodes CAPDEQYF.

This clonotype has a count of ten or more. The chain recombines TRBV12-3 or TRBV12-4 with TRBJ2-7; D unresolved. The CDR3 length is 11 residues. Trimming removed 4 bases from V and 2 bases from J, with 3 bases in between. CDR3 DNA sequence: TGTGCCAGCAGTTCACCCTACGAGCAGTACTTC. This sequence encodes CASSSPYEQYF.

This clonotype was found many times. V gene TRBV6-4 combines with J gene TRBJ1-1; the match to TRBD1 covers 8 bases. V shed 5 bases and J 6 bases; nucleotides not matched to a gene: 11. CDR1 and CDR2 (germline): MRHNA, SNTAGT. The CDR3 loop spans 15 amino acids. The CDR3 nucleotides are TGTGCCAGCAGTAGATACAGGGGGTCGGGGTCTGAAGCTTTCTTT. Protein sequence: CASSRYRGSGSEAFF.

The chain is built from TRBV20-1 and TRBJ2-5, with D hard to call. This CDR3 comprises 11 residues. Trimming shortened V by 0 bases and J by 6 bases, and 5 bases separated the two germline ends. Germline V gives CDR1 DFQATT, CDR2 SNEGSKA (reference sequence). CDR3 protein: CSARDHKTQYF. In DNA form, the CDR3 reads TGCAGTGCTAGAGACCATAAGACCCAGTACTTC.

This clonotype has a count of ten or more. The chain couples TRBV10-1 to TRBJ1-5, with D possibly being TRBD1 (6 bases). CDR1 WNHNN and CDR2 SYGVQD come from the germline V gene (reference sequence). The CDR3 is 13 residues long. The germline V and J ends were trimmed by 4 bases and 9 bases, with 13 bases remaining between them. Written as DNA, the CDR3 is TGCGCCAGCAGTGGGGGGCAGGGATTGCCCCAGCATTTT. Its translation: CASSGGQGLPQHF.